This T cell receptor beta chain comes out of a study of early T cells in non-severe SARS-CoV-2 infection. The wider study: Chains were unpaired, as sequencing was done on bulk RNA from unsorted whole blood. Findings and limits, study-wide: Matching against VDJdb likely underestimated virus-specific expansions, favoring anti-spike CD8.

Unique molecular identifiers were added to individual cDNA molecules. TCRdb re-called the 5' RACE reads with MiXCR, one entry per CDR3 protein. The sample lists 70,000 to 90,000 distinct CDR3 sequences; 10% were seen once. This CDR3 contains 18 residues. Germline CDR1 is MNHEY and CDR2 is SMNVEV (reference sequence). The germline V and J ends were trimmed by 0 bases and 0 bases, with 15 bases remaining between them. As for this clonotype: Its cognate antigen is unknown.

The TCR sequence derives from an adult who was a healthcare worker with PCR-confirmed SARS-CoV-2 infection or an uninfected control (not recorded which). This specimen consisted of whole blood, obtained at baseline. The gene calls are TRBV27 and TRBJ1-3; weak D call: TRBD1 (6 bases). The CDR3 is CASSLSGTGLYSGNTIYF. DNA for the CDR3: TGTGCCAGCAGTTTATCCGGAACAGGGCTTTACTCTGGAAACACCATATATTTT.